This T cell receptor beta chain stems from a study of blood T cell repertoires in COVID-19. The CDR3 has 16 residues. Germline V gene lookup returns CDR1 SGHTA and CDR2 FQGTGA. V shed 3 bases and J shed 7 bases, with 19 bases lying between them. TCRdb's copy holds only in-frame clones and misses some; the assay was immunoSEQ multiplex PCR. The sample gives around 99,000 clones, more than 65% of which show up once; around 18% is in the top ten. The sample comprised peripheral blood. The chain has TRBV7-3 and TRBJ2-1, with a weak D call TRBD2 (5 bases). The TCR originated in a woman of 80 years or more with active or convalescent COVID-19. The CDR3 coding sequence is TGTGCCAGCAGCTTGAAGCGGACGGGCCCTTTTAATGAGCAGTTCTTC. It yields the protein CASSLKRTGPFNEQFF.